Listed below are T cell receptor beta chains from one sample, sequenced in a study of blood T cell repertoires in COVID-19. Libraries were prepared by immunoSEQ multiplex PCR; TCRdb keeps only in-frame clonotypes and omits some of them. Counted here are 100,000 to 150,000 clones, around 89% occurring once; the ten biggest clones make up about 9.4%. The sequencing input was peripheral blood. Receptors were obtained from a man between 45 and 60 years old with acute or convalescent COVID-19. Each CDR3 is given without its conserved first and last residue. D genes are given only for firm matches.

D gene: TRBD2
V gene: TRBV7-2
J gene: TRBJ2-4
CDR3 length: 16
CDR3 protein: ASSLVAGVSRAKNIQY

D gene: TRBD1
V gene: TRBV5-6
J gene: TRBJ2-1
CDR3 length: 12
CDR3 protein: ASSPWTGYNEQF

D gene: .
V gene: TRBV19
J gene: TRBJ2-1
CDR3 length: 16
CDR3 protein: ASSIGGPGLITYNEQF

D gene: TRBD1
V gene: TRBV9
J gene: TRBJ1-6
CDR3 length: 13
CDR3 protein: ASSVGTGNNSPLH

D gene: TRBD1
V gene: TRBV11-2
J gene: TRBJ1-1
CDR3 length: 10
CDR3 protein: ASSRTGTEAF

D gene: .
V gene: TRBV5-4
J gene: TRBJ1-6
CDR3 length: 14
CDR3 protein: ASSSKYSSYNSPLH

D gene: TRBD1
V gene: TRBV5-8
J gene: TRBJ2-7
CDR3 length: 13
CDR3 protein: ASTLRTHRGEEQY

D gene: TRBD2
V gene: TRBV9
J gene: TRBJ2-2
CDR3 length: 14
CDR3 protein: ASSVLSSGSAGELF

D gene: TRBD1
V gene: TRBV27
J gene: TRBJ1-1
CDR3 length: 16
CDR3 protein: ASSSLNIQGARNTEAF

D gene: .
V gene: TRBV20-1
J gene: TRBJ1-2
CDR3 length: 9
CDR3 protein: SGVGNGGYT

D gene: TRBD1
V gene: TRBV2
J gene: TRBJ2-2
CDR3 length: 13
CDR3 protein: ASSAIGTDTGELF

D gene: TRBD1
V gene: TRBV5-1
J gene: TRBJ1-4
CDR3 length: 13
CDR3 protein: ASSSSGTGVEKLF

D gene: TRBD1
V gene: TRBV10-2
J gene: TRBJ1-4
CDR3 length: 12
CDR3 protein: ASSMGQPNEKLF

D gene: .
V gene: TRBV10-3
J gene: TRBJ1-1
CDR3 length: 10
CDR3 protein: AISKAGSGAF

D gene: TRBD2
V gene: TRBV19
J gene: TRBJ2-1
CDR3 length: 12
CDR3 protein: ASNGLAGAYAQF

D gene: TRBD2
V gene: TRBV10-3
J gene: TRBJ2-1
CDR3 length: 13
CDR3 protein: AISEAGGGSDEQF

D gene: TRBD2
V gene: TRBV10-3
J gene: TRBJ2-3
CDR3 length: 11
CDR3 protein: ATLAGTPDTQY

D gene: TRBD2
V gene: TRBV7-2
J gene: TRBJ2-3
CDR3 length: 14
CDR3 protein: ASSFRSSGREDTQY

D gene: .
V gene: TRBV27
J gene: TRBJ2-3
CDR3 length: 14
CDR3 protein: ASSSSLASSTDTQY

D gene: .
V gene: TRBV12-3/TRBV12-4
J gene: TRBJ1-6
CDR3 length: 11
CDR3 protein: ASSLTRDSPLH

D gene: TRBD1
V gene: TRBV23-1
J gene: TRBJ1-5
CDR3 length: 13
CDR3 protein: ASSQLGTGDQPQH

D gene: .
V gene: TRBV7-9
J gene: TRBJ1-5
CDR3 length: 12
CDR3 protein: ASSAGGGNQPQH

D gene: TRBD2
V gene: TRBV28
J gene: TRBJ2-1
CDR3 length: 14
CDR3 protein: ASSLLRLAGSNEQF

D gene: .
V gene: TRBV3-1/TRBV3-2
J gene: TRBJ1-2
CDR3 length: 10
CDR3 protein: ASSQGTSGYT

D gene: TRBD1
V gene: TRBV7-9
J gene: TRBJ2-7
CDR3 length: 12
CDR3 protein: ASSWGQGFYEQY

D gene: TRBD1
V gene: TRBV7-2
J gene: TRBJ1-2
CDR3 length: 11
CDR3 protein: ASSFRGRGGYT

D gene: .
V gene: TRBV10-3
J gene: TRBJ1-2
CDR3 length: 11
CDR3 protein: AISGTGTGGYT

D gene: TRBD1
V gene: TRBV27
J gene: TRBJ1-1
CDR3 length: 14
CDR3 protein: ASSRWTGVTNTEAF

D gene: .
V gene: TRBV2
J gene: TRBJ1-2
CDR3 length: 11
CDR3 protein: ASSVSVNYGYT

D gene: .
V gene: TRBV6-5
J gene: TRBJ2-1
CDR3 length: 13
CDR3 protein: ASTHSWGLEGEQF

D gene: TRBD1
V gene: TRBV10-3
J gene: TRBJ1-2
CDR3 length: 14
CDR3 protein: AISESGQGINHGYT

D gene: TRBD2
V gene: TRBV6-5
J gene: TRBJ2-5
CDR3 length: 14
CDR3 protein: ASSYARAGGKETQY

D gene: .
V gene: TRBV3-1/TRBV3-2
J gene: TRBJ2-7
CDR3 length: 12
CDR3 protein: ASSRRDGSYEQY

D gene: .
V gene: TRBV5-4
J gene: TRBJ1-1
CDR3 length: 12
CDR3 protein: ASSLAGYETEAF

D gene: .
V gene: TRBV25-1
J gene: TRBJ1-6
CDR3 length: 12
CDR3 protein: ASSGLQNNSPLH

D gene: TRBD1
V gene: TRBV11-2
J gene: TRBJ1-2
CDR3 length: 14
CDR3 protein: ASSMGYRGDGDGYT

D gene: .
V gene: TRBV7-3
J gene: TRBJ1-1
CDR3 length: 13
CDR3 protein: ASSLTGSTGTEAF

D gene: TRBD1
V gene: TRBV6-5
J gene: TRBJ1-6
CDR3 length: 12
CDR3 protein: ASSPGQENSPLH

D gene: TRBD1
V gene: TRBV28
J gene: TRBJ1-2
CDR3 length: 11
CDR3 protein: ASSSSTGEGYT

D gene: .
V gene: TRBV5-8
J gene: TRBJ1-1
CDR3 length: 12
CDR3 protein: ADVQVQARTEAF

D gene: .
V gene: TRBV3-1/TRBV3-2
J gene: TRBJ2-2
CDR3 length: 10
CDR3 protein: ASSQYRGELF

D gene: .
V gene: TRBV5-4
J gene: TRBJ2-3
CDR3 length: 12
CDR3 protein: ASSPKEGTDTQY

D gene: TRBD2
V gene: TRBV7-3
J gene: TRBJ2-1
CDR3 length: 13
CDR3 protein: ASSFSSGGLNEQF

D gene: TRBD1
V gene: TRBV19
J gene: TRBJ1-2
CDR3 length: 15
CDR3 protein: ASSPRDRVSRTYGYT

D gene: .
V gene: TRBV6-6
J gene: TRBJ2-7
CDR3 length: 12
CDR3 protein: ASSYSSGRYEQY

D gene: TRBD2
V gene: TRBV24-1
J gene: TRBJ2-1
CDR3 length: 14
CDR3 protein: ATSDPRTSGTNEQF

D gene: .
V gene: TRBV30
J gene: TRBJ1-2
CDR3 length: 13
CDR3 protein: ALAEGFRIGYGYT

D gene: TRBD1
V gene: TRBV9
J gene: TRBJ1-3
CDR3 length: 14
CDR3 protein: ASSVGDRVSGNTIY

D gene: TRBD1
V gene: TRBV7-2
J gene: TRBJ2-1
CDR3 length: 10
CDR3 protein: ASSLSGGEQF

D gene: .
V gene: TRBV19
J gene: TRBJ1-1
CDR3 length: 12
CDR3 protein: ASSMRGLGTEAF

D gene: .
V gene: TRBV16
J gene: TRBJ1-5
CDR3 length: 12
CDR3 protein: ASSQSNLNQPQH

D gene: TRBD1
V gene: TRBV2
J gene: TRBJ1-4
CDR3 length: 13
CDR3 protein: ASGTPTGAGEKLF

D gene: TRBD1
V gene: TRBV6-5
J gene: TRBJ1-2
CDR3 length: 11
CDR3 protein: ASSMDRGYGYT

D gene: .
V gene: TRBV3-1/TRBV3-2
J gene: TRBJ2-7
CDR3 length: 12
CDR3 protein: ASRGTSTSYEQY